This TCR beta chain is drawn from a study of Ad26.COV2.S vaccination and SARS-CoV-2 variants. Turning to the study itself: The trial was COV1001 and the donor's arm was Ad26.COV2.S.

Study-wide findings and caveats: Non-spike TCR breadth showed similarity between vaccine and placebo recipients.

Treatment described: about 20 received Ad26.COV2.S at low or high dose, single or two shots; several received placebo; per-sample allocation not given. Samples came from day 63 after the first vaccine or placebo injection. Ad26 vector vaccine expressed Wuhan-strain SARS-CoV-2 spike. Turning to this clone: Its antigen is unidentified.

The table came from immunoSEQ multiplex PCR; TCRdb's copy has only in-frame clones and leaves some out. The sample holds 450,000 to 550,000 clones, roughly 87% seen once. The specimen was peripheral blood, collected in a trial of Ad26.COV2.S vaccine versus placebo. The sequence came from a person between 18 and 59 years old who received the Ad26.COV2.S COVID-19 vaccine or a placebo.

DNA for the CDR3: TGTGCCAGCAGCAAAGAAGAGACAGGGGCGGAGACCCAGTACTTC. Residues: CASSKEETGAETQYF. The chain has TRBV21-1 and TRBJ2-5; TRBD1 reflects the table's D call only, with no check against the DNA. TRBV21-1 is given as a pseudogene. The CDR3 sequence is 15 residues long.